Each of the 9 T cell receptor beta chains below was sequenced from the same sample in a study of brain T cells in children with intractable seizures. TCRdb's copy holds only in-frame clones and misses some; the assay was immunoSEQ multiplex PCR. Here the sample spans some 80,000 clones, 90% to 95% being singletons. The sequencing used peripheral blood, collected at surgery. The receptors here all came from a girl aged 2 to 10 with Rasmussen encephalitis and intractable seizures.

The CDR3 is CASSGSGDKAFF. The CDR3 DNA is TGTGCCAGCAGTGGATCAGGGGATAAAGCTTTCTTT. The chain uses TRBV12-3 or TRBV12-4 and TRBJ1-1; the D gene is possibly TRBD1 (6 bases). This CDR3 has 12 amino acids. Trimming shortened V by 5 bases and J by 9 bases, and 13 bases separated the two germline ends.

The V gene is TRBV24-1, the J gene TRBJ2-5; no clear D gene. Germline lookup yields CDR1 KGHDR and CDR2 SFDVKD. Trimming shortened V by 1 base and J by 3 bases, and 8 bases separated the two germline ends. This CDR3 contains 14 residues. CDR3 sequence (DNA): TGTGCCACCAGTGATTTAGGCGAGGAAGAGACCCAGTACTTC. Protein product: CATSDLGEEETQYF.

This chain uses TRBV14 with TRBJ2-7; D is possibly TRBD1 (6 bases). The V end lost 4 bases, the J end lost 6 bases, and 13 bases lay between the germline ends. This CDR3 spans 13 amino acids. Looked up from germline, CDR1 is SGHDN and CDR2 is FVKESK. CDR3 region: CASSPRQVTEQYF. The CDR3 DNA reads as TGTGCCAGCAGCCCCCGACAGGTAACCGAGCAGTACTTC.

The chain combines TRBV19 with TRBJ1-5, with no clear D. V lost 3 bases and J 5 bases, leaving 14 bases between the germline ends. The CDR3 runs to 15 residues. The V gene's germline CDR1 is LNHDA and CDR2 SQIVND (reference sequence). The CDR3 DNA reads TGTGCCAGTAGTATTGCCCATATTAACTATCAGCCCCAGCATTTT. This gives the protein CASSIAHINYQPQHF. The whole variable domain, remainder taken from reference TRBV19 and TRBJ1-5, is DGGITQSPKYLFRKEGQNVTLSCEQNLNHDAMYWYRQDPGQGLRLIYYSQIVNDFQKGDIAEGYSVSREKKESFPLTVTSAQKNPTAFYLCASSIAHINYQPQHFGDGTRLSIL.

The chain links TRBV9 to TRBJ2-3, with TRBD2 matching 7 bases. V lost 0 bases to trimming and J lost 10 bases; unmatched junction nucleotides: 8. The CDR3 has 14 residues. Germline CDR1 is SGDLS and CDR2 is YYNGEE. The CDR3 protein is CASSVGSGATAQYF. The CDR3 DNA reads TGTGCCAGCAGCGTAGGAAGCGGGGCAACGGCGCAGTATTTT.

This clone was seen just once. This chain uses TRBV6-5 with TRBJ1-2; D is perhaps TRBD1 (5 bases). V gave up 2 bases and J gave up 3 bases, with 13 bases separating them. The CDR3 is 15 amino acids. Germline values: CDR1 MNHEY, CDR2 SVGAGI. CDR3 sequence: CASSYERMGHYGYTF. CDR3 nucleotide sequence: TGTGCCAGCAGTTACGAAAGGATGGGGCACTATGGCTACACCTTC.

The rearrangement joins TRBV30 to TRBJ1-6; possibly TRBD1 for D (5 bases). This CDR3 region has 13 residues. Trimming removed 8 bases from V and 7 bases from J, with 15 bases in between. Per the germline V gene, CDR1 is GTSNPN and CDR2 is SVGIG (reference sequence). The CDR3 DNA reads TGTGCCGCCCGGGACGGACGAAATTCACCCCTCCACTTT. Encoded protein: CAARDGRNSPLHF. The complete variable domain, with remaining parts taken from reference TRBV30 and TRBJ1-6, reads SQTIHQWPATLVQPVGSPLSLECTVEGTSNPNLYWYRQAAGRGLQLLFYSVGIGQISSEVPQNLSASRPQDRQFILSSKKLLLSDSGFYLCAARDGRNSPLHFGNGTRLTVT.

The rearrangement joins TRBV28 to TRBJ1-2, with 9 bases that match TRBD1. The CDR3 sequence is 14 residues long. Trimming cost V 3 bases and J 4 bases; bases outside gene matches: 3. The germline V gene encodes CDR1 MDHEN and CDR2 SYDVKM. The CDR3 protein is CASSLGTGTYGYTF. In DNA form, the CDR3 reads TGTGCCAGCAGTTTGGGGACAGGGACCTATGGCTACACCTTC.

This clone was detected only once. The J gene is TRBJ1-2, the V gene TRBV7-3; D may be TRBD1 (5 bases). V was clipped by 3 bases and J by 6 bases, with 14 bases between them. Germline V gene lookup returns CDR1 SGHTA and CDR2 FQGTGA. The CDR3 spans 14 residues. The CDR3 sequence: CASSFSEGLDGYTF. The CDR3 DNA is TGTGCCAGCAGCTTTTCGGAGGGGTTGGATGGCTACACCTTC.